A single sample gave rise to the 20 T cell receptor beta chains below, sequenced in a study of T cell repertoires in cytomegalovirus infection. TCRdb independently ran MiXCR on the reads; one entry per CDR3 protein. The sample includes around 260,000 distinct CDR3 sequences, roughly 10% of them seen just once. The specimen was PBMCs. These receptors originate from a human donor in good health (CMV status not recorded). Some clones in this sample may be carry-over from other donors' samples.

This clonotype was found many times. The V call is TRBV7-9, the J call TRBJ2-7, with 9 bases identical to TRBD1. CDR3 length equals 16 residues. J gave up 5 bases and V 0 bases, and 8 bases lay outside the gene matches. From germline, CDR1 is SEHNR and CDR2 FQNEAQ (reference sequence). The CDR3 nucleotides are TGTGCCAGCAGCTTAGCCGGGACAGGGTCGAGAAACGAGCAGTACTTC. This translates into CASSLAGTGSRNEQYF.

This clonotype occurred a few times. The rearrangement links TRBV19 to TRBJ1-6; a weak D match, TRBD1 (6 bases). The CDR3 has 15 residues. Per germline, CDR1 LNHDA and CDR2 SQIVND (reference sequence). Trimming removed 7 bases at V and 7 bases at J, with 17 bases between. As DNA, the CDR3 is TGTGCCAGTACCGCTAGGGGGGCTACAAATTCACCCCTCCACTTT. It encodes CASTARGATNSPLHF.

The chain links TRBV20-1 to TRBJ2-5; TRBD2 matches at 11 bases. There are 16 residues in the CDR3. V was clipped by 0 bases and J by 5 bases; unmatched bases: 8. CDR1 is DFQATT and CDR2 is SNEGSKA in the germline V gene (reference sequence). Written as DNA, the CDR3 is TGCAGTGCTAGAGATCACGTAGCGGGGGGGCAGGAGACCCAGTACTTC. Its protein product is CSARDHVAGGQETQYF.

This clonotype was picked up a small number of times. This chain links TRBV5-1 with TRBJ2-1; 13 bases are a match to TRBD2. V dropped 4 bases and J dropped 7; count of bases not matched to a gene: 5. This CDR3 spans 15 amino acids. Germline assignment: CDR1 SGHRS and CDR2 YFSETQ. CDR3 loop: CASSVGTSGVNEQFF. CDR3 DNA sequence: TGCGCCAGCAGCGTTGGGACTAGCGGGGTGAATGAGCAGTTCTTC.

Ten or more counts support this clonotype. CDR3 sequence (DNA): TGTGCCAGCAGTTACTCAGCTTGGAGCGGGGGCCAAGATGAGCAGTTCTTC. Translated: CASSYSAWSGGQDEQFF. The J gene is TRBJ2-1, the V gene TRBV6-2 or TRBV6-3; 8 nucleotides align to TRBD2. Trimming took 0 bases from V and 8 from J; bases not matched to a gene: 12. There are 17 residues in the CDR3. Germline-derived CDR1 and CDR2 are MNHEY and SVGEGT.

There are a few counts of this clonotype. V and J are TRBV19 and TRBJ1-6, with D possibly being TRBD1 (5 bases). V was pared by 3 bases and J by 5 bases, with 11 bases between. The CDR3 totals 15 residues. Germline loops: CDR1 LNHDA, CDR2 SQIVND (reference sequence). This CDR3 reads CASSMGRVDNSPLHF. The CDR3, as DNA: TGTGCCAGTAGTATGGGCAGGGTGGATAATTCACCCCTCCACTTT.

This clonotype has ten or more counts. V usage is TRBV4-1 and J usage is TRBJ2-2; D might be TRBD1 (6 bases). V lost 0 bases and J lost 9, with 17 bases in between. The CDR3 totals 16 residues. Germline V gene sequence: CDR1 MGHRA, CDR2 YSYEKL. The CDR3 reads CASSQDPDSSSRELFF. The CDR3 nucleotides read TGCGCCAGCAGCCAAGATCCGGACAGCTCCTCCCGGGAGCTGTTTTTT.

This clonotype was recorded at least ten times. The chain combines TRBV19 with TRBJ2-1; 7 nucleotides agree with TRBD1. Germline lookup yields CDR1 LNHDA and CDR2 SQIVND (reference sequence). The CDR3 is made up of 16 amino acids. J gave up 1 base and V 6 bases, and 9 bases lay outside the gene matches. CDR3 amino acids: CASSARGSQSYNEQFF. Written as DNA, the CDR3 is TGTGCCAGTAGCGCCAGGGGGAGTCAGTCCTACAATGAGCAGTTCTTC.

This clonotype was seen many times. CDR3 in DNA: TGCAGTGCTACGGATCCTAGCTCCTACGAGCAGTACTTC. This sequence encodes CSATDPSSYEQYF. The rearrangement joins TRBV20-1 to TRBJ2-7; unclear D gene. V lost 4 bases to trimming and J lost 0 bases, with 10 bases between them. The CDR3 sequence is 13 residues long. The germline gives CDR1 DFQATT, CDR2 SNEGSKA (reference sequence).

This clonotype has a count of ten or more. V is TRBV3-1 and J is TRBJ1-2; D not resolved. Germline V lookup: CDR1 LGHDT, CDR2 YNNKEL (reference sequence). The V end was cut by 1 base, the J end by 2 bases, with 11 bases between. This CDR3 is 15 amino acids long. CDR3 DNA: TGTGCCAGCAGCCAAGGATCGGGGAACAACTATGGCTACACCTTC. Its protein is CASSQGSGNNYGYTF. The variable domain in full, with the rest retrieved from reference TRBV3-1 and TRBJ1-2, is DTAVSQTPKYLVTQMGNDKSIKCEQNLGHDTMYWYKQDSKKFLKIMFSYNNKELIINETVPNRFSPKSPDKAHLNLHINSLELGDSAVYFCASSQGSGNNYGYTFGSGTRLTVV.

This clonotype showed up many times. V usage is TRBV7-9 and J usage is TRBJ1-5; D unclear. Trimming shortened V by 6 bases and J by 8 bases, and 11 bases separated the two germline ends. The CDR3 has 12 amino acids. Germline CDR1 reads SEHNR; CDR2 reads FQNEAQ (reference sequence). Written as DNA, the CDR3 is TGTGCCAGCAGTTTCGGTCCTGAGCCCCAGCATTTT. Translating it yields CASSFGPEPQHF.

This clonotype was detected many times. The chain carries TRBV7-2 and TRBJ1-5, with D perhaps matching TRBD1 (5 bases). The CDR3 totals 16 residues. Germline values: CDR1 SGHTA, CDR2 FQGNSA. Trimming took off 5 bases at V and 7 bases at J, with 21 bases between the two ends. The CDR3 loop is CASSPRGGGWQQPQHF. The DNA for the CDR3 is TGTGCCAGCAGCCCTCGTGGGGGGGGTTGGCAACAGCCCCAGCATTTT.

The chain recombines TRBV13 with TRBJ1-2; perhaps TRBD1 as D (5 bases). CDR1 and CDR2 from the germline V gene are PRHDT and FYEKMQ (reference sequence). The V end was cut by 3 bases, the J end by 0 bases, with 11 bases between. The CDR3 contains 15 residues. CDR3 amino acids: CASSFSDSSNYGYTF. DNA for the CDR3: TGTGCCAGCAGCTTCTCCGACAGCTCTAACTATGGCTACACCTTC.

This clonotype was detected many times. The CDR3 reads CASSLPGGYEQFF. Here the CDR3 DNA reads TGTGCCAGCAGCCTCCCGGGGGGCTATGAGCAGTTCTTC. The chain has TRBV7-2 and TRBJ2-1; tentatively, D is TRBD2 (7 bases). The CDR3 has 13 amino acids. V was cut by 5 bases and J by 8 bases, with 13 bases left in between. Germline-derived CDR1 and CDR2 are SGHTA and FQGNSA. Full variable domain (outside the CDR3, taken from reference TRBV7-2 and TRBJ2-1): GAGVSQSPSNKVTEKGKDVELRCDPISGHTALYWYRQSLGQGLEFLIYFQGNSAPDKSGLPSDRFSAERTGGSVSTLTIQRTQQEDSAVYLCASSLPGGYEQFFGPGTRLTVL.

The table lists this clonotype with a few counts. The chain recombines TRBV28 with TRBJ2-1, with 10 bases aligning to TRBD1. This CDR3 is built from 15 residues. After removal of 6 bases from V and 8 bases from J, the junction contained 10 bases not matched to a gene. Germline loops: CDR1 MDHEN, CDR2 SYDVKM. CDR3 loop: CASSLRDRGFHEQFF. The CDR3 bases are TGTGCCAGCAGCCTCCGGGACAGGGGTTTTCATGAGCAGTTCTTC.

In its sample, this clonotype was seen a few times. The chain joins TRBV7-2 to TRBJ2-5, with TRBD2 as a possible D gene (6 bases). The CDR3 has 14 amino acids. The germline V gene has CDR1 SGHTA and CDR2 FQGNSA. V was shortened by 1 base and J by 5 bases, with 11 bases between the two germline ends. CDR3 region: CASSLGRALETQYF. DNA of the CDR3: TGTGCCAGCAGCTTAGGGAGGGCCTTGGAGACCCAGTACTTC.

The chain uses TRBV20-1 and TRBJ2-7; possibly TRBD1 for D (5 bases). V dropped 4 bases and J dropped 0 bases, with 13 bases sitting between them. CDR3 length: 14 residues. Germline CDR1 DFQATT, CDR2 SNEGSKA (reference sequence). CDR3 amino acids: CSATVDSNSYEQYF. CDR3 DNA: TGCAGTGCTACAGTAGACAGTAACTCCTACGAGCAGTACTTC.

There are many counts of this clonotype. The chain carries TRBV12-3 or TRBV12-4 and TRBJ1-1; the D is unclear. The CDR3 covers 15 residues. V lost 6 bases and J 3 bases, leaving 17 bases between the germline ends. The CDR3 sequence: CASSPPGREDTEAFF. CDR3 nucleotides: TGTGCCAGCAGCCCTCCGGGGAGGGAGGACACTGAAGCTTTCTTT.

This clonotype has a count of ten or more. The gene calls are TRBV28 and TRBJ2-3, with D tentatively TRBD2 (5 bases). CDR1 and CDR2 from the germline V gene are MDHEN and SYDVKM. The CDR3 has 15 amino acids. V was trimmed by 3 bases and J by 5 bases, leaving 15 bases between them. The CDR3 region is CASSFVKGDVDTQYF. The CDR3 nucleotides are TGTGCCAGCAGTTTTGTTAAGGGAGACGTAGATACGCAGTATTTT.

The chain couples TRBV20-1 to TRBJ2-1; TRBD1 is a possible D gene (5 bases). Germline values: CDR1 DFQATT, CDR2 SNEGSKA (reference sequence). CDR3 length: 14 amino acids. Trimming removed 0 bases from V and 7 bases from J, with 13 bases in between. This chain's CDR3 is CSARDSQGRNEQFF. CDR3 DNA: TGCAGTGCTAGAGATTCCCAGGGCCGAAATGAGCAGTTCTTC.